This TCR beta chain was identified during a study of blood T cells in healthy people across ages. Study-wide background: Per every two T cells, about one barcoded beta molecule was captured by template switching.

About this clonotype: One end of the junction varies from germline; a read error may be responsible.

Per germline, CDR1 MNHNS and CDR2 SASEGT. The CDR3 is 16 amino acids. Then a second PCR, running roughly 7 to 11 cycles, was carried out with a sample-barcoded 5' primer and a J-beta primer mix. Each of the cDNA molecules was tagged by a template-switch adaptor with 12 random nucleotides. TCRdb processed the 5' RACE reads anew with MiXCR; each CDR3 protein has one entry. This table holds 500,000 to 700,000 distinct CDR3 sequences, about 30% found once. This chain joins TRBV6-1 and TRBJ1-5; D is ambiguous. The TCR was taken from a woman of 80 years or more in good health. The specimen sequenced was blood. The DNA of the CDR3 is TGTGCCAGCAGTGAAGCGAGCGCGGGAAACAATCGGCCCCAGCATTTT. It is translated as CASSEASAGNNRPQHF.